What follows is one TCR beta chain and its context. Antigen: not known. This specimen comes from a study of shared clonotypes between healthy human individuals. General study findings and limits: Represented diversity, genetic and exposure-history alike, was limited by few donors. Sequencing depth was a factor that was expected to affect clonotype sharing among donors.

CD8 cells classed as naive were CD45RO-negative and positively selected for CCR7, excluding terminally differentiated effector memory CD45RA+ cells. Here immunoSEQ multiplex PCR was the method, and the copy in TCRdb shows in-frame clones only, minus some. This sample carries roughly 2,000,000 clones, just over 90% of them seen once, and the ten largest clones take 1.5% to 2%. CDR1 is MGHRA, CDR2 YSYEKL, per germline. Trimming shortened V by 0 bases and J by 4 bases, and 15 bases separated the two germline ends. The CDR3 length is 16 residues. The chain carries TRBV4-1 and TRBJ2-5; no definite D call. The sequencing input was naive CD8+ T cells from PBMCs. The sequence came from a young man in good health. Some clones in this sample may be carry-over from other donors' samples. CDR3: CASSQDELGRLETQYF. CDR3 nucleotides: TGCGCCAGCAGCCAAGATGAACTGGGCAGATTAGAGACCCAGTACTTC.